A selection of T cell receptor beta chains follows, all from one sample in a study of Graves' ophthalmopathy and Graves' hyperthyroidism. TCRdb itself ran the multiplex PCR reads through MiXCR, one entry per CDR3 protein. The profile shows about 400,000 distinct CDR3 sequences, around 21% of them singletons. Input material: peripheral blood. The receptors stem from a woman in her late teens or twenties with stable Graves' hyperthyroidism. CDR3s include the opening cysteine and the closing phenylalanine or tryptophan. The order of the fields is J gene, V gene, clone size, CDR3 length, D gene, CDR3 protein, CDR3 DNA. A D gene is named only where the DNA matches it firmly. Clone size, where shown, is once, few, many, or a class for clones that have expanded.

TRBJ2-7 | TRBV28 | many | 12 | NA | CASRHSTYEQYF | TGTGCCAGCAGGCACAGTACCTACGAGCAGTACTTC
TRBJ1-1 | TRBV12-3/TRBV12-4 | NA | 13 | NA | CASSTSPNTEAFF | TGTGCCAGCAGCACAAGCCCGAACACTGAAGCTTTCTTT
TRBJ2-5 | TRBV11-1 | NA | 14 | NA | CASSFFTLGETQYF | TGTGCCAGCAGCTTTTTTACATTGGGAGAGACCCAGTACTTC
TRBJ1-6 | TRBV28 | many | 14 | NA | CASSPWAVNSPLHF | TGTGCCAGCAGTCCTTGGGCAGTTAATTCACCCCTCCACTTT
TRBJ1-1 | TRBV12-3/TRBV12-4 | many | 12 | NA | CASSFRGGGAFF | TGTGCCAGCAGTTTCAGGGGAGGTGGGGCTTTCTTT
TRBJ2-7 | TRBV7-9 | many | 12 | NA | CASSVEKTGQYF | TGTGCCAGCAGCGTCGAGAAGACGGGGCAGTACTTC
TRBJ2-7 | TRBV11-2 | many | 14 | NA | CASSLSGNPYEQYF | TGTGCCAGCAGCTTGTCCGGGAACCCCTACGAGCAGTACTTC
TRBJ1-1 | TRBV5-1 | many | 13 | NA | CASSLFGKDEAFF | TGCGCCAGCAGCTTGTTTGGTAAGGATGAAGCTTTCTTT
TRBJ2-7 | TRBV20-1 | NA | 14 | TRBD1 | CSARGDRSVYEQYF | TGCAGTGCTAGGGGGGACAGAAGCGTTTACGAGCAGTACTTC
TRBJ2-2 | TRBV11-2 | many | 15 | NA | CASSLGAGQTGELFF | TGTGCCAGCAGCTTAGGGGCGGGACAAACCGGGGAGCTGTTTTTT
TRBJ1-1 | TRBV12-3/TRBV12-4 | many | 12 | NA | CASRKGNTEAFF | TGTGCCAGCAGAAAGGGAAATACTGAAGCTTTCTTT
TRBJ2-2 | TRBV12-3/TRBV12-4 | many | 14 | NA | CASSYQGGTGELFF | TGTGCCAGCAGTTACCAGGGGGGCACCGGGGAGCTGTTTTTT
TRBJ2-2 | TRBV3-1 | few | 15 | NA | CASSLQPREVGELFF | TGTGCCAGCAGCCTTCAGCCGAGGGAGGTCGGGGAGCTGTTTTTT
TRBJ2-7 | TRBV6-1 | NA | 13 | NA | CASSESVSYEQYF | TGTGCCAGCAGTGAATCGGTGTCCTACGAGCAGTACTTC
TRBJ1-1 | TRBV3-1 | NA | 13 | NA | CASSPRLGTEAFF | TGTGCCAGCAGCCCCCGGTTGGGCACTGAAGCTTTCTTT
TRBJ2-2 | TRBV20-1 | many | 14 | NA | CSASGGTNTGELFF | TGCAGTGCTAGTGGCGGGACGAACACCGGGGAGCTGTTTTTT
TRBJ1-6 | TRBV9 | NA | 14 | NA | CASSASSAGSPLHF | TGTGCCAGCAGCGCCTCGAGTGCGGGTTCACCCCTCCACTTT
TRBJ2-7 | TRBV7-2 | many | 17 | TRBD2 | CASSYRVGGGRGDEQYF | TGTGCCAGCTCATACCGAGTAGGTGGCGGGAGGGGCGACGAGCAGTACTTC
TRBJ1-1 | TRBV3-1 | many | 11 | NA | CASSSDGEAFF | TGTGCCAGCAGCTCGGACGGTGAAGCTTTCTTT
TRBJ2-2 | TRBV18 | NA | 17 | NA | CASSPPGTAANTGELFF | TGTGCCAGCTCACCACCGGGGACGGCCGCGAACACCGGGGAGCTGTTTTTT
TRBJ1-2 | TRBV7-2 | NA | 14 | NA | CASSLEGWADGYTF | TGTGCCAGCAGCTTAGAGGGGTGGGCCGATGGCTACACCTTC
TRBJ2-7 | TRBV19 | NA | 14 | NA | CATSNRDGSYEQYF | TGTGCCACCAGCAACCGGGACGGATCCTACGAGCAGTACTTC
TRBJ1-2 | TRBV6-5 | NA | 13 | NA | CASSYSGFNGYTF | TGTGCCAGCAGTTACTCAGGATTTAATGGCTACACCTTC
TRBJ2-2 | TRBV5-1 | many | 14 | NA | CASSLVENTGELFF | TGCGCCAGCAGCTTGGTAGAAAACACCGGGGAGCTGTTTTTT
TRBJ1-2 | TRBV6-1 | NA | 14 | NA | CASSSGGAVHGYTF | TGTGCCAGCAGCTCAGGAGGGGCAGTCCATGGCTACACCTTC
TRBJ1-3 | TRBV12-3/TRBV12-4 | NA | 15 | TRBD1 | CASRWTGGSGNTIYF | TGTGCCAGCAGATGGACAGGGGGCTCTGGAAACACCATATATTTT
TRBJ2-2 | TRBV7-3 | many | 17 | TRBD2 | CASSLNPSGSGTGELFF | TGTGCCAGCAGCTTAAACCCTAGCGGGAGTGGCACCGGGGAGCTGTTTTTT
TRBJ1-2 | TRBV28 | many | 14 | NA | CASSYRGHLYGYTF | TGTGCCAGCAGTTACCGGGGACATCTATATGGCTACACCTTC
TRBJ2-5 | TRBV10-3 | many | 14 | NA | CAISESPGRETQYF | TGTGCCATCAGTGAGTCTCCGGGAAGAGAGACCCAGTACTTC
TRBJ1-1 | TRBV6-2/TRBV6-3 | many | 12 | NA | CASSYLTSAAFF | TGTGCCAGCAGTTACCTAACAAGTGCAGCTTTCTTT
TRBJ1-1 | TRBV6-5 | many | 15 | NA | CASSYPRGTGTEAFF | TGTGCCAGCAGTTACCCCCGGGGGACTGGCACTGAAGCTTTCTTT
TRBJ1-2 | TRBV6-2/TRBV6-3 | many | 15 | NA | CASSYTWTGNYGYTF | TGTGCCAGCAGTTACACCTGGACGGGGAACTATGGCTACACCTTC
TRBJ2-7 | TRBV20-1 | few | 14 | NA | CSARDAAGAREQYF | TGCAGTGCTAGAGATGCGGCAGGGGCTCGGGAGCAGTACTTC
TRBJ2-7 | TRBV6-5 | many | 14 | NA | CASSYDRTAYEQYF | TGTGCCAGCAGTTACGACAGGACCGCCTACGAGCAGTACTTC
TRBJ1-6 | TRBV12-3/TRBV12-4 | NA | 13 | NA | CASSLWDTSPLHF | TGTGCCAGCAGCCTATGGGACACTTCACCCCTCCACTTT
TRBJ1-1 | TRBV12-3/TRBV12-4 | many | 11 | NA | CAVDVGAEAFF | TGTGCCGTTGACGTGGGGGCTGAAGCTTTCTTT
TRBJ1-1 | TRBV29-1 | NA | 13 | NA | CSVVVTGNTEAFF | TGCAGCGTTGTGGTGACAGGGAACACTGAAGCTTTCTTT
TRBJ1-2 | TRBV20-1 | NA | 13 | NA | CSAKALRDYGYTF | TGCAGTGCAAAGGCCCTCCGGGACTATGGCTACACCTTC
TRBJ1-1 | TRBV25-1 | many | 13 | NA | CASSEDRDGQAFF | TGTGCCAGCAGTGAGGACCGGGACGGTCAAGCTTTCTTT
TRBJ2-7 | TRBV15 | many | 13 | NA | CATSRDPAYEQYF | TGTGCCACCAGCAGGGACCCTGCCTACGAGCAGTACTTC
TRBJ2-7 | TRBV4-1 | many | 16 | TRBD2 | CASSQDRLAVGYEQYF | TGCGCCAGCAGCCAAGACCGACTAGCGGTGGGCTACGAGCAGTACTTC
TRBJ1-6 | TRBV27 | many | 16 | NA | CASSYRESSYNSPLHF | TGTGCCAGCAGTTATCGGGAAAGCTCCTATAATTCACCCCTCCACTTT
TRBJ2-2 | TRBV11-2 | many | 16 | NA | CASSPPQRVYTGELFF | TGTGCCAGCAGCCCGCCCCAGCGGGTGTACACCGGGGAGCTGTTTTTT
TRBJ1-1 | TRBV27 | NA | 13 | TRBD1 | CASSLTGGRAAFF | TGTGCCAGCAGTCTGACAGGGGGTAGGGCTGCTTTCTTT
TRBJ2-5 | TRBV5-6 | many | 15 | NA | CASSPTGTLRETQYF | TGTGCCAGCAGCCCTACAGGGACGCTGCGAGAGACCCAGTACTTC
TRBJ1-6 | TRBV4-2 | NA | 15 | TRBD1 | CASSQATGSNSPLHF | TGTGCCAGCAGCCAAGCGACAGGGAGTAATTCACCCCTCCACTTT
TRBJ1-2 | TRBV6-5 | NA | 17 | NA | CASSYSVMRGSLYGYTF | TGTGCCAGCAGTTACTCGGTGATGAGGGGATCTCTCTATGGCTACACCTTC
TRBJ2-7 | TRBV5-1 | many | 17 | TRBD2 | CASSLTVGLAGGDEQYF | TGCGCCAGCAGCTTAACCGTCGGACTAGCGGGAGGTGACGAGCAGTACTTC
TRBJ2-5 | TRBV20-1 | many | 12 | NA | CSARQYQETQYF | TGCAGTGCTCGACAGTACCAAGAGACCCAGTACTTC
TRBJ1-6 | TRBV6-5 | NA | 15 | NA | CASSYPPSGNSPLHF | TGTGCCAGCAGTTACCCGCCCTCAGGGAATTCACCCCTCCACTTT
TRBJ1-5 | TRBV5-1 | many | 14 | NA | CASSLAPGAQPQHF | TGCGCCAGCAGCTTGGCTCCAGGTGCTCAGCCCCAGCATTTT
TRBJ2-5 | TRBV12-3/TRBV12-4 | many | 16 | TRBD2 | CASSPDTSVLGETQYF | TGTGCCAGCAGTCCGGATACTAGCGTGCTGGGAGAGACCCAGTACTTC